This T cell receptor (beta chain) was sequenced in a study of shared clonotypes between healthy human individuals. Study findings and constraints: The sole specimen, blood, was sampled, and tissue repertoires likely differ.

This clone was recorded many times. Its specificity is not known. Other DNA variants within this sample encode the same CDR3. The CDR3 runs 12 residues. Germline values: CDR1 GTSNPN, CDR2 SVGIG (reference sequence). V was clipped by 5 bases and J by 3 bases, with 11 bases between them. The study ran the assay at deep level. Sequencing of unsorted PBMC DNA was carried out using ten immunoSEQ deep assay plates. The repertoire was sequenced with immunoSEQ multiplex PCR; TCRdb's copy has only in-frame clones and lacks some. The table lists 550,000 to 600,000 clones, around 81% of them singletons. Genomic DNA for unsorted samples was obtained from 70 million to 100 million PBMCs.

The rearrangement uses TRBV30 and TRBJ2-7; D is ambiguous. The receptor's source is a middle-aged woman in good health. Some clones in this sample may be carry-over from other donors' samples. The source material was PBMCs. The CDR3 coding sequence is TGTGCCTGGGGTCGACACCTCTACGAGCAGTACTTC. This gives the protein CAWGRHLYEQYF.